The 30 T cell receptor beta chains given below trace back to one sample, sequenced in a study of cytomegalovirus exposure and HLA in healthy donors. The assay was immunoSEQ multiplex PCR, and TCRdb's table has in-frame clones only and misses some. The sample shows over 85,000 clones, 88% of them seen only once. Source material: PBMCs. The origin of the receptors is a woman aged 25 to 39 in good health and CMV-seropositive.

This chain joins TRBV7-3 and TRBJ1-3; 9 bases agree with TRBD1. With V trimmed by 5 bases and J by 1 base, 18 bases remained unmatched. The length of the CDR3 is 20 residues. Germline V gene data show CDR1 as SGHTA and CDR2 as FQGTGA. CDR3 nucleotides: TGTGCCAGCAGCCACCAGGGACAGGGAGTCTTTTCTGCTTCTGGAAACACCATATATTTT. The encoded protein is CASSHQGQGVFSASGNTIYF.

The chain carries TRBV28 and TRBJ2-5, with 10 bases that match TRBD2. This CDR3 contains 15 residues. Germline V gives CDR1 MDHEN, CDR2 SYDVKM. The trim removed 3 bases at V and 6 bases at J, leaving 7 bases unmatched. The CDR3 loop reads CASSLVAGGVKTQYF. CDR3 nucleotide sequence: TGTGCCAGCAGTTTGGTAGCGGGAGGAGTTAAGACCCAGTACTTC. Variable domain in full (rest from reference TRBV28 and TRBJ2-5): DVKVTQSSRYLVKRTGEKVFLECVQDMDHENMFWYRQDPGLGLRLIYFSYDVKMKEKGDIPEGYSVSREKKERFSLILESASTNQTSMYLCASSLVAGGVKTQYFGPGTRLLVL.

This chain links TRBV4-1 with TRBJ1-2, with TRBD1 matching 8 bases. Germline V CDR1 and CDR2: MGHRA, YSYEKL. V gave up 4 bases and J gave up 4 bases; unmatched junction bases: 8. This CDR3 region has 15 residues. In nucleotides, the CDR3 is TGCGCCAGCAGCCGCCCGAAGGACAGGGTCTATGGCTACACCTTC. Its protein is CASSRPKDRVYGYTF.

The rearrangement links TRBV29-1 to TRBJ2-3, with 10 nucleotides matching TRBD2. Germline CDR1 is SQVTM and CDR2 is ANQGSEA. The CDR3 is made up of 12 amino acids. V shed 6 bases, J shed 8 bases, and the junction held 5 bases outside the gene matches. CDR3 region: CSVAERGGTQYF. CDR3 coding DNA: TGCAGCGTCGCGGAGCGGGGGGGTACGCAGTATTTT.

A single count supports this clone. This chain joins TRBV11-1 and TRBJ2-5, with 7 bases fitting TRBD2. V trimming: 6 bases; J trimming: 5 bases; junction bases outside the gene matches: 9. CDR1 SGHAT and CDR2 FQDESV come from the germline V gene (reference sequence). This CDR3 has 14 amino acids. The CDR3 loop is CASSVRGAGETQYF. The CDR3 DNA reads as TGTGCCAGCAGTGTCCGGGGAGCGGGGGAGACCCAGTACTTC.

The V gene is TRBV5-1, the J gene TRBJ2-5; 7 bases align to TRBD1. CDR3 length: 14 amino acids. V lost 0 bases, J lost 6 bases, and 5 bases stayed unmatched. The germline V gene has CDR1 SGHRS and CDR2 YFSETQ. CDR3: CASSLATGTQTQYF. The CDR3, as DNA: TGCGCCAGCAGCTTGGCGACAGGGACCCAGACCCAGTACTTC.

The V call is TRBV27, the J call TRBJ2-3; 10 positions match TRBD1. CDR1 is MNHEY, CDR2 SMNVEV, per germline (reference sequence). Unmatched junction bases numbered 7, after V lost 5 bases and J lost 8 bases. The CDR3 has 14 amino acids. CDR3 sequence reads: CASSLGTGASTQYF. Here the CDR3 DNA reads TGTGCCAGCAGTCTCGGGACAGGGGCGAGTACGCAGTATTTT.

The chain carries TRBV7-9 and TRBJ1-5, with a weak D call TRBD1 (5 bases). Trimming removed 1 base at V and 5 bases at J, with 9 bases between. Germline CDR1 is SEHNR and CDR2 is FQNEAQ (reference sequence). The CDR3 is 14 residues long. This CDR3 reads CASSLGGGDQPQHF. CDR3 in DNA: TGTGCCAGCAGCTTAGGGGGCGGTGATCAGCCCCAGCATTTT.

J is TRBJ2-1 and V is TRBV7-9; 7 bases agree with TRBD2. Germline V lookup: CDR1 SEHNR, CDR2 FQNEAQ (reference sequence). Trimming took 6 bases from V and 12 from J; bases not matched to a gene: 11. This CDR3 is built from 13 residues. The CDR3 bases are TGTGCCAGCAGTACTACCTGGGAGGGAGGGCAGTTCTTC. Translating gives CASSTTWEGGQFF.

V and J are TRBV2 and TRBJ2-7; D is perhaps TRBD2 (5 bases). CDR3 length equals 14 residues. Germline V CDR1 and CDR2: SNHLY, FYNNEI. V was cut by 6 bases and J by 2 bases, with 14 bases left in between. The CDR3 is CASSLRTATYEQYF. The CDR3 DNA reads as TGTGCCAGCAGCCTTCGGACTGCTACCTACGAGCAGTACTTC.

The chain employs TRBV23-1 and TRBJ1-6; D unresolved. TRBV23-1 is an ORF, and what it does is uncertain. V shed 8 bases and J shed 0 bases, with 5 bases lying between them. The CDR3 has 13 residues. The CDR3 is CASHSSYNSPLHF. Written as DNA, the CDR3 is TGCGCCAGCCACAGCTCCTATAATTCACCCCTCCACTTT.

The chain employs TRBV2 and TRBJ2-7; maybe TRBD1 (6 bases). Trimming shortened V by 6 bases and J by 5 bases, and 11 bases separated the two germline ends. The CDR3 is 12 residues long. Germline CDR1 and CDR2: SNHLY and FYNNEI. In DNA form, the CDR3 reads TGTGCCAGCAGGCATACAGGGAACGAGCAGTACTTC. Its translation: CASRHTGNEQYF.

The table lists this clone with a count of one. The V call is TRBV6-5, the J call TRBJ2-7, with D possibly TRBD2 on 5 matching bases. Germline-derived CDR1 and CDR2 are MNHEY and SVGAGI. This CDR3 contains 13 residues. Trimming cost V 6 bases and J 6 bases, with 15 bases left between them. Here the CDR3 DNA reads TGTGCCAGCAGCAGATACCACAGCGGCGAGCAGTACTTC. Protein sequence: CASSRYHSGEQYF.

The chain is built from TRBV7-2 and TRBJ1-3; D not resolved. The CDR3 totals 12 residues. The germline V gene encodes CDR1 SGHTA and CDR2 FQGNSA. Trimming took 9 bases from V and 1 from J, leaving 7 bases between them. The DNA for the CDR3 is TGTGCCAGTAGAGAGTCTGGAAACACCATATATTTT. This gives the protein CASRESGNTIYF.

The chain joins TRBV5-1 to TRBJ2-7; no reliable D call. This CDR3 has 15 residues. Trimming removed 0 bases at V and 2 bases at J, with 12 bases between. Germline V gives CDR1 SGHRS, CDR2 YFSETQ. CDR3: CASSLGQVGTYEQYF. The CDR3 region has the DNA TGCGCCAGCAGCTTGGGCCAGGTGGGTACCTACGAGCAGTACTTC.

The chain uses TRBV29-1 and TRBJ2-7, with no clear D. The CDR3 runs to 11 residues. Germline-derived CDR1 and CDR2 are SQVTM and ANQGSEA. Between the trimmed V and J ends, which lost 3 bases and 2 bases, there was a span of 5 bases. CDR3 coding DNA: TGCAGCGTTGAGTCTGCCTACGAGCAGTACTTC. Its translation is CSVESAYEQYF.

The rearrangement links TRBV2 to TRBJ2-3, with TRBD2 matching 9 bases. This CDR3 has 17 amino acids. Per the germline V gene, CDR1 is SNHLY and CDR2 is FYNNEI. The junction had 10 bases not matched to a gene; V was cut back by 0 bases and J by 6 bases. CDR3 amino acids: CASSEAGTSRTRDTQYF. As DNA, the CDR3 is TGTGCCAGCAGTGAAGCGGGGACTAGCCGTACGCGTGATACGCAGTATTTT.

This clone was observed once. The chain is built from TRBV10-3 and TRBJ2-3, with D perhaps TRBD1 (5 bases). The germline CDR1 and CDR2 sequences are ENHRY and SYGVKD. V dropped 8 bases and J dropped 2 bases, with 11 bases sitting between them. CDR3 length equals 13 residues. CDR3 nucleotide sequence: TGTGCCATCCTCGGACAAAACACAGATACGCAGTATTTT. This encodes CAILGQNTDTQYF.

The chain recombines TRBV27 with TRBJ2-7, with 9 bases matching TRBD1. The CDR3 length is 13 residues. With V trimmed by 6 bases and J by 5 bases, 5 bases remained unmatched. Germline V gene lookup returns CDR1 MNHEY and CDR2 SMNVEV (reference sequence). The CDR3 DNA is TGTGCCAGCAGGGGGACAGGGAGAAACGAGCAGTACTTC. Translation: CASRGTGRNEQYF.

As concerns this clone: Within the sample, other DNA sequences also encode this same CDR3. The genes are TRBV6-5 and TRBJ1-5; D might be TRBD1 (5 bases). V shed 2 bases and J shed 1 base, with 6 bases lying between them. CDR1 is MNHEY and CDR2 is SVGAGI in the germline V gene. The CDR3 covers 14 residues. Here the CDR3 reads CASSYGGSNQPQHF. The CDR3 nucleotides are TGTGCCAGCAGTTACGGGGGGAGCAATCAGCCCCAGCATTTT.

The CDR3 sequence is CAIRMTGGAADTQYF. For the CDR3, the DNA is TGTGCCATCAGGATGACTGGCGGGGCCGCAGATACGCAGTATTTT. The chain couples TRBV10-3 to TRBJ2-3, with D perhaps matching TRBD2 (6 bases). Trimming left V 6 bases short and J 4 bases short, with 17 bases between. The CDR3 spans 15 residues. CDR1 ENHRY and CDR2 SYGVKD come from the germline V gene.

This clone was seen more than once but under ten times. This chain links TRBV4-3 with TRBJ2-3; 14 bases agree with TRBD2. The J segment lost 6 bases and the V segment lost 1 base, leaving 3 bases of the junction unmatched. The CDR3 runs 16 residues. Per germline, CDR1 LGHNA and CDR2 YSLEER. CDR3 sequence: CASSQGTSGRWDTQYF. The CDR3 region has the DNA TGCGCCAGCAGCCAAGGGACTAGCGGGAGGTGGGATACGCAGTATTTT.

Written as DNA, the CDR3 is TGTGCCAGCAGCTTAAACCACGGGACAGAAGGCTACACCTTC. Translation: CASSLNHGTEGYTF. The rearrangement uses TRBV7-3 and TRBJ1-2; 7 bases are a match to TRBD1. Germline CDR1 SGHTA, CDR2 FQGTGA. This CDR3 region has 14 residues. Losses at the gene ends were 1 base for V and 8 bases for J; bases not matched to a gene: 7. The complete variable domain, with remaining parts taken from reference TRBV7-3 and TRBJ1-2, reads GAGVSQTPSNKVTEKGKYVELRCDPISGHTALYWYRQSLGQGPEFLIYFQGTGAADDSGLPNDRFFAVRPEGSVSTLKIQRTERGDSAVYLCASSLNHGTEGYTFGSGTRLTVV.

The gene calls are TRBV28 and TRBJ2-6; weak D call: TRBD1 (6 bases). The germline V gene encodes CDR1 MDHEN and CDR2 SYDVKM. The CDR3 spans 16 residues. Trimming shortened V by 10 bases and J by 0 bases, and 16 bases separated the two germline ends. The CDR3 coding sequence is TGTGCCACATCGACAGGAAAATTCTCTGGGGCCAACGTCCTGACTTTC. This codes for CATSTGKFSGANVLTF. The full variable domain, in which reference TRBV28 and TRBJ2-6 provide the parts outside the CDR3, is DVKVTQSSRYLVKRTGEKVFLECVQDMDHENMFWYRQDPGLGLRLIYFSYDVKMKEKGDIPEGYSVSREKKERFSLILESASTNQTSMYLCATSTGKFSGANVLTFGAGSRLTVL.

The chain joins TRBV10-3 to TRBJ2-7; D possibly corresponds to TRBD1 (6 bases). Germline V CDR1 and CDR2: ENHRY, SYGVKD. The CDR3 totals 15 residues. With 3 bases removed from V and 0 bases from J, the gap between germline ends came to 12 bases. The CDR3 bases are TGTGCCATCAGTGACCCGGGACACCCCTCCTACGAGCAGTACTTC. It is translated as CAISDPGHPSYEQYF.

With regard to this clone: Relative to the germline gene, one junction end is altered; a read error may explain this. This chain uses TRBV29-1 with TRBJ2-3, with TRBD1 matching 8 bases. This CDR3 comprises 12 residues. Germline V gene sequence: CDR1 SQVTM, CDR2 ANQGSEA. The CDR3 loop is CSVEQGTGTQYF. CDR3 nucleotides: TGCAGCGTTGAACAAGGGACAGGTACGCAGTATTTT.

The rearrangement joins TRBV7-9 to TRBJ1-2, with 10 bases that match TRBD1. V dropped 4 bases and J dropped 6; count of bases not matched to a gene: 11. CDR1 and CDR2 (germline): SEHNR, FQNEAQ (reference sequence). The CDR3 totals 16 residues. Written as DNA, the CDR3 is TGTGCCAGCAGCTCTAACCTCGGGACAGGGGTGGATGGCTACACCTTC. The encoded protein is CASSSNLGTGVDGYTF.

V is TRBV7-2 and J is TRBJ2-7; 8 bases align to TRBD2. The CDR3 is 15 residues long. Germline assignment: CDR1 SGHTA and CDR2 FQGNSA. Trimming cost V 4 bases and J 2 bases; bases outside gene matches: 7. The CDR3 nucleotides are TGTGCCAGCAGCTCCCCAGCAGCGGGAGCCTACGAGCAGTACTTC. It is translated as CASSSPAAGAYEQYF.

The chain employs TRBV9 and TRBJ2-2, with TRBD2 matching 11 bases. J lost 4 bases, V lost 2 bases, and 10 bases had no gene match. CDR1 SGDLS and CDR2 YYNGEE come from the germline V gene. The CDR3 covers 18 residues. The CDR3 bases are TGTGCCAGCAGCGTCGCGTTAGCGGGGGGGCTGGCCACCGGGGAGCTGTTTTTT. This encodes CASSVALAGGLATGELFF.

This chain connects TRBV10-1 to TRBJ2-2; 9 positions match TRBD1. From germline, CDR1 is WNHNN and CDR2 SYGVQD (reference sequence). The trim removed 9 bases at V and 4 bases at J, leaving 9 bases unmatched. The CDR3 loop spans 15 amino acids. CDR3 nucleotides: TGCGCCAGTCCAACAGGGGGCGCGTCCACCGGGGAGCTGTTTTTT. It codes for CASPTGGASTGELFF.